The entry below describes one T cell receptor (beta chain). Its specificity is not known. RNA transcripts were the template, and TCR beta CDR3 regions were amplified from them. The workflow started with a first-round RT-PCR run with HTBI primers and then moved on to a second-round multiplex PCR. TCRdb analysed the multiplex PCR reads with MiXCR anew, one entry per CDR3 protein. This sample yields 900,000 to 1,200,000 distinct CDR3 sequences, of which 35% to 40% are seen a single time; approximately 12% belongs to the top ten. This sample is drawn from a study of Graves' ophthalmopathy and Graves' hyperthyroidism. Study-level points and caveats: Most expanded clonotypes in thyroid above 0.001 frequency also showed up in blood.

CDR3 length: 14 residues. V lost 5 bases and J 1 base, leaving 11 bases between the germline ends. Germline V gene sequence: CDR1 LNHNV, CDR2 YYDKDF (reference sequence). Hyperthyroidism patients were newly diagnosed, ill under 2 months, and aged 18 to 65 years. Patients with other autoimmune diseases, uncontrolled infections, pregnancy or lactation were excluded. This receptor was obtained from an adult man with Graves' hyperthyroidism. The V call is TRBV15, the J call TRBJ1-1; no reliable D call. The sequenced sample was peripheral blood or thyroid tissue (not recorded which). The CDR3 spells CATSAFGGNTEAFF. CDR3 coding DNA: TGTGCCACCAGCGCATTCGGAGGGAACACTGAAGCTTTCTTT.